This T cell receptor beta chain was captured by sequencing in a study of blood T cells in healthy people across ages. Study findings and constraints: CMV infection status of these donors was not known. Age showed a roughly linear inverse relationship with TCR beta diversity per million T cells.

CDR1 SGHRS and CDR2 YFSETQ come from the germline V gene. There are 15 residues in the CDR3. The junction had 11 bases not matched to a gene; V was cut back by 4 bases and J by 6 bases. Then a second PCR, running roughly 7 to 11 cycles, was carried out with a sample-barcoded 5' primer and a J-beta primer mix. A single record per CDR3 protein comes from TCRdb applying MiXCR to the 5' RACE reads. The sample consists of hundreds of thousands of distinct CDR3 sequences, roughly 43% of them appearing once. Russia was home to the donors, healthy Caucasian individuals aged 6 to 90. Per sample, a minimum of 6.5 million PBMCs were isolated. As to this clonotype: Its antigen is not identified.

V gene TRBV5-1 combines with J gene TRBJ1-1, with TRBD1 identical over 8 bases. Sequencing input: blood. This receptor was obtained from a man older than 75 in good health. In nucleotides, the CDR3 is TGCGCCAGCAGCACCCGGACAGGGAAGGACGCTGAAGCTTTCTTT. Amino acids: CASSTRTGKDAEAFF.